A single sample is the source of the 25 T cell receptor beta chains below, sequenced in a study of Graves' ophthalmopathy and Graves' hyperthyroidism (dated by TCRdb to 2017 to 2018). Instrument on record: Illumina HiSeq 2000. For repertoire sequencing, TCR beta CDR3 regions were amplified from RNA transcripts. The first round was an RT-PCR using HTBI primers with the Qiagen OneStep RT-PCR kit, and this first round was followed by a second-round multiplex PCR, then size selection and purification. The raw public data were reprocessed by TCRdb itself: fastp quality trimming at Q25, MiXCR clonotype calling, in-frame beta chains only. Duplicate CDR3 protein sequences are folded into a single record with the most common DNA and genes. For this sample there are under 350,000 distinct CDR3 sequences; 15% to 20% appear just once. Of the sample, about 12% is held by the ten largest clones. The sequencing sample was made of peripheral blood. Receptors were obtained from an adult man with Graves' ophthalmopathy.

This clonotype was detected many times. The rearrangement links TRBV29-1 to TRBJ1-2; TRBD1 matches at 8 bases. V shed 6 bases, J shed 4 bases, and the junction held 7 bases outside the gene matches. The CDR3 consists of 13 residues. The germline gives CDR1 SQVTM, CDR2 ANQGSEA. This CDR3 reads CSVTGGQVYGYTF. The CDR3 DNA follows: TGCAGCGTCACCGGGGGACAGGTCTATGGCTACACCTTC.

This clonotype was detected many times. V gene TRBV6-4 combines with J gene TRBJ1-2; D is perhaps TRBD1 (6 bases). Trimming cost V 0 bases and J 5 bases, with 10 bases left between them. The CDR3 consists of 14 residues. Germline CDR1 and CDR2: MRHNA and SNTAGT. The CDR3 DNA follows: TGTGCCAGCAGTGACTCCGACAGGTCATATGGCTACACCTTC. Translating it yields CASSDSDRSYGYTF.

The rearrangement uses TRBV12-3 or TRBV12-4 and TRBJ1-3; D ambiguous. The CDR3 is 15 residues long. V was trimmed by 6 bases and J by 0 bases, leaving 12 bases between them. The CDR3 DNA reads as TGTGCCAGCAGCCCGATACGGAGCTCTGGAAACACCATATATTTT. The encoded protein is CASSPIRSSGNTIYF.

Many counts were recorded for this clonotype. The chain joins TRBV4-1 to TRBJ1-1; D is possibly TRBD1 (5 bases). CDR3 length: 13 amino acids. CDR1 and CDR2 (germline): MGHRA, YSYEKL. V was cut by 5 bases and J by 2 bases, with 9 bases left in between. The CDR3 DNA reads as TGCGCCAGCAGCTGGGGGTCAAACACTGAAGCTTTCTTT. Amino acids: CASSWGSNTEAFF.

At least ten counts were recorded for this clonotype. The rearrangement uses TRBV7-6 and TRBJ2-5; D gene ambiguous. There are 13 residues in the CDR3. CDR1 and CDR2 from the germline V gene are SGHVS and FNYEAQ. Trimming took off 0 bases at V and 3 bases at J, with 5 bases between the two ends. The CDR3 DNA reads TGTGCCAGCAGCTTAGCGGAGAAAGAGACCCAGTACTTC. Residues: CASSLAEKETQYF.

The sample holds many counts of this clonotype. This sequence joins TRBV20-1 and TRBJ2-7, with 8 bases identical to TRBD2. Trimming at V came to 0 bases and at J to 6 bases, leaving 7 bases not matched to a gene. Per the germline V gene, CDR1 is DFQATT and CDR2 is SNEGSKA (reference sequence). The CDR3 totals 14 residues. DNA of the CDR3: TGCAGTGCTAGAGACGGAGCGGGAGTGGGCGAGCAGTACTTC. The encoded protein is CSARDGAGVGEQYF.

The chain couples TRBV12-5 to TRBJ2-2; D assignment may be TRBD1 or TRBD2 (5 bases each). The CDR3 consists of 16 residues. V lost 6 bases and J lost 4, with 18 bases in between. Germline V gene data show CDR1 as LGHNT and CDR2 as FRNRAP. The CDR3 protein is CASGVTGRPFTGELFF. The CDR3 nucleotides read TGTGCTAGTGGCGTTACGGGACGGCCATTCACCGGGGAGCTGTTTTTT.

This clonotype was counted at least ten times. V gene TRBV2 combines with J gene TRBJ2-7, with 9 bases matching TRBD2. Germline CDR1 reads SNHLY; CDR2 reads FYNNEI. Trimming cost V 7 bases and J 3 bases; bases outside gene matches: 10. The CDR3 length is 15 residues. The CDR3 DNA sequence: TGTGCCAGCAAGTCCGGGACTAGCATCTTCTACGAGCAGTACTTC. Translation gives CASKSGTSIFYEQYF.

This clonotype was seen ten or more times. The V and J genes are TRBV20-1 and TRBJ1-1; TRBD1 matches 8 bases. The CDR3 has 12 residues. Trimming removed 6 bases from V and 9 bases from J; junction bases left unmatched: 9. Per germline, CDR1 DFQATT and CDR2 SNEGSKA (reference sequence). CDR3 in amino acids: CSAVLQGVQAFF. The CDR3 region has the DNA TGCAGTGCCGTACTACAGGGGGTTCAAGCTTTCTTT.

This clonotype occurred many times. The CDR3 loop reads CSARDTQGALGTEAFF. CDR3 in DNA: TGCAGTGCTAGAGATACCCAGGGGGCTTTGGGCACTGAAGCTTTCTTT. This rearrangement joins TRBV20-1 to TRBJ1-1; 8 positions match TRBD1. From germline, CDR1 is DFQATT and CDR2 SNEGSKA (reference sequence). Trimming cost V 0 bases and J 4 bases; bases outside gene matches: 10. The CDR3 extends over 16 amino acids.

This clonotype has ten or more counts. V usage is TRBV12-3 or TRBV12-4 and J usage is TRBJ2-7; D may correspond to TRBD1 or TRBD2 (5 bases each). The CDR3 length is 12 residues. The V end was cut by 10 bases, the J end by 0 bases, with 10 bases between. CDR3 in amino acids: CATRGDSYEQYF. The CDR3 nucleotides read TGTGCCACCCGGGGCGACTCCTACGAGCAGTACTTC.

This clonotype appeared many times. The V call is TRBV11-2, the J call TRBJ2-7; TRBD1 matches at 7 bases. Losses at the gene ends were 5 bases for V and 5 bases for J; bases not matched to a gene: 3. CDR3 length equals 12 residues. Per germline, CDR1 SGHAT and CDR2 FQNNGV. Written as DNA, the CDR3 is TGTGCCAGCAGCAGAGGGGGCCACGAGCAGTACTTC. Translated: CASSRGGHEQYF.

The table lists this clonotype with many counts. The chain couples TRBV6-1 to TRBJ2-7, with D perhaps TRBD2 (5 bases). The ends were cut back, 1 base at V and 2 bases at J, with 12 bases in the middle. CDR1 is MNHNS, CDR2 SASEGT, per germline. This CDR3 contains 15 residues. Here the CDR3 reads CASSEVLASTYEQYF. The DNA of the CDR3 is TGTGCCAGCAGTGAAGTGCTAGCTAGTACCTACGAGCAGTACTTC.

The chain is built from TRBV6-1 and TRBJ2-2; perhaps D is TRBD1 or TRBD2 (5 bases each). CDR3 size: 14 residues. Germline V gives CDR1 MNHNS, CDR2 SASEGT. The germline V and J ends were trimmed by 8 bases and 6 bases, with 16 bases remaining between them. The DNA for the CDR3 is TGTGCCAGCTCGAGAGGGTTAGGGGCCGGGGAGCTGTTTTTT. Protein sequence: CASSRGLGAGELFF.

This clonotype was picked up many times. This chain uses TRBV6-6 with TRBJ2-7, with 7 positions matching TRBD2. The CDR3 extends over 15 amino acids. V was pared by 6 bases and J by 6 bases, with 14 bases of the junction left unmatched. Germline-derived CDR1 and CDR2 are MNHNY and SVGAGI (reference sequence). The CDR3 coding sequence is TGTGCCAGCAGGATCAGCGGGGCCGGGGCGTTCGAGCAGTACTTC. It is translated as CASRISGAGAFEQYF.

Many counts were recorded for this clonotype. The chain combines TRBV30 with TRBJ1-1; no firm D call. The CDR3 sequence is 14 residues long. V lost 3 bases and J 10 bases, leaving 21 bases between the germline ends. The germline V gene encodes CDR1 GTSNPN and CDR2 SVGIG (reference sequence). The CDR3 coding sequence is TGTGCCTGGAGCCTCGGCGAAGAAGGGTTCCCAGCTTTCTTT. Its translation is CAWSLGEEGFPAFF.

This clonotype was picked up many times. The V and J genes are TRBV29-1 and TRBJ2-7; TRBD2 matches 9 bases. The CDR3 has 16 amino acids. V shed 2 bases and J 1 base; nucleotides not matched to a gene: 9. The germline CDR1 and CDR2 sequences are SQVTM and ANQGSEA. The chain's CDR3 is CSVEWRASGNSYEQYF. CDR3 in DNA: TGCAGCGTTGAATGGCGGGCTAGCGGGAATTCCTACGAGCAGTACTTC.

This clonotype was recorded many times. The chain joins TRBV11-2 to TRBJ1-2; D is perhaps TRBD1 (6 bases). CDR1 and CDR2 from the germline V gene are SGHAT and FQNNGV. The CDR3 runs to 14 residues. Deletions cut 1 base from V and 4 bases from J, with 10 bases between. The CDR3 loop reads CASSLVDSPYGYTF. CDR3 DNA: TGTGCCAGCAGCTTAGTGGACAGCCCCTATGGCTACACCTTC.

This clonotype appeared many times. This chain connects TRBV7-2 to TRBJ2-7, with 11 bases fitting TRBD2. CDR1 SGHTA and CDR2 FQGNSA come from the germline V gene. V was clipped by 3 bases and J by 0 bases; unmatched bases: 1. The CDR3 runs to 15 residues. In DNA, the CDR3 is TGTGCCAGCAGCTTGCTAGCGGGGGGCTCCTACGAGCAGTACTTC. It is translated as CASSLLAGGSYEQYF. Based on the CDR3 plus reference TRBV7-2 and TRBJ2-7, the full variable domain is GAGVSQSPSNKVTEKGKDVELRCDPISGHTALYWYRQSLGQGLEFLIYFQGNSAPDKSGLPSDRFSAERTGGSVSTLTIQRTQQEDSAVYLCASSLLAGGSYEQYFGPGTRLTVT.

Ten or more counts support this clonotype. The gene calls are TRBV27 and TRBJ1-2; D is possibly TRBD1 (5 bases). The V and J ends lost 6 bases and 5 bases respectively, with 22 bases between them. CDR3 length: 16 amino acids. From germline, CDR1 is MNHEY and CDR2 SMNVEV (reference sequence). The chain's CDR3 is CASSRSLWGERYGYTF. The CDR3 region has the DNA TGTGCCAGCAGCCGTAGTCTTTGGGGGGAAAGGTATGGCTACACCTTC.

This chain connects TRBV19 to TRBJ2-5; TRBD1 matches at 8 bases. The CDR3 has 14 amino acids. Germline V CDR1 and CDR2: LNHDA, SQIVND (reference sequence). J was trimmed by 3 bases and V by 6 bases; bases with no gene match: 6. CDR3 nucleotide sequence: TGTGCCAGTAGACCCAGGGGGCGCGAAGAGACCCAGTACTTC. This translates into CASRPRGREETQYF.

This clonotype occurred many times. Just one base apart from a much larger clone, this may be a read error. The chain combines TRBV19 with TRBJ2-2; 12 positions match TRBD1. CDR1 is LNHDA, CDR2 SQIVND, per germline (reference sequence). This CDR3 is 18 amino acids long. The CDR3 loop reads CVSRNRDRGRKVSGELFF. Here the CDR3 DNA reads TGTGTCAGTAGAAACCGGGACAGGGGGCGAAAGGTATCCGGGGAGCTGTTTTTT.

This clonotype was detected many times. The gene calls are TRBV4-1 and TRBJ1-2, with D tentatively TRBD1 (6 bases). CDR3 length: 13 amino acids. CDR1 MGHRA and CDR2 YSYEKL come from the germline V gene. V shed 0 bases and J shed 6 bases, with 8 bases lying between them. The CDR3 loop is CASSQETGDGYTF. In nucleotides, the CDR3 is TGCGCCAGCAGCCAAGAGACAGGAGATGGCTACACCTTC.

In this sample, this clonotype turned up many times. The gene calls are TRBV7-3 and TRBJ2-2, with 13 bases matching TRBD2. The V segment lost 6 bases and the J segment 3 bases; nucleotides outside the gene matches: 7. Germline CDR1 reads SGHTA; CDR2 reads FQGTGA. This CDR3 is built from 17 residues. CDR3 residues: CASSYKTSGGYTGELFF. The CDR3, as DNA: TGTGCCAGCAGTTACAAGACTAGCGGGGGGTACACCGGGGAGCTGTTTTTT.

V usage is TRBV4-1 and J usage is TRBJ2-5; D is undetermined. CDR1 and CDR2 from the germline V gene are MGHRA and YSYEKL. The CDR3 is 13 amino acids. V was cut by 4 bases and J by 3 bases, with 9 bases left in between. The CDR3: CASSRAPKETQYF. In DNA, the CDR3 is TGCGCCAGCAGCCGGGCCCCTAAAGAGACCCAGTACTTC.